Listed here are 25 T cell receptor beta chains from one sample, sequenced in a study of T cells in Graves' hyperthyroidism and ophthalmopathy. Authors of the study amplified TCR beta CDR3 regions from RNA transcripts. The HTBI set primed first-round TCR CDR3 RT-PCR. Each CDR3 protein is one row after TCRdb ran MiXCR on the multiplex PCR reads. The table includes some 400,000 distinct CDR3 sequences, roughly 14% detected once. Sequenced material: blood. These receptors originate from a man younger than 45 with Graves' hyperthyroidism that later progressed to Graves' ophthalmopathy.

In this sample, this clonotype turned up a few times. CDR3 nucleotide sequence: TGCAGCGTTGAGGGTCGGGGACAGAGGAAAGATACGCAGTATTTT. This encodes CSVEGRGQRKDTQYF. The rearrangement joins TRBV29-1 to TRBJ2-3; 7 bases match TRBD1. Looked up from germline, CDR1 is SQVTM and CDR2 is ANQGSEA. This CDR3 spans 15 amino acids. Trimming at V came to 3 bases and at J to 5 bases, leaving 11 bases not matched to a gene.

This clonotype was picked up many times. J is TRBJ1-1 and V is TRBV2, with 9 bases identical to TRBD1. The CDR3 is 16 amino acids. Germline V gene sequence: CDR1 SNHLY, CDR2 FYNNEI. After removal of 4 bases from V and 3 bases from J, the junction contained 9 bases not matched to a gene. CDR3 loop: CASSGLQGAKDTEAFF. CDR3 nucleotide sequence: TGTGCCAGCAGTGGTTTACAGGGGGCAAAGGACACTGAAGCTTTCTTT. Looking up the rest from reference TRBV2 and TRBJ1-1 gives the full variable domain: EPEVTQTPSHQVTQMGQEVILRCVPISNHLYFYWYRQILGQKVEFLVSFYNNEISEKSEIFDDQFSVERPDGSNFTLKIRSTKLEDSAMYFCASSGLQGAKDTEAFFGQGTRLTVV.

This rearrangement joins TRBV9 to TRBJ2-5; 7 nucleotides match TRBD2. CDR1 is SGDLS, CDR2 YYNGEE, per germline. V dropped 3 bases and J dropped 5; count of bases not matched to a gene: 16. This CDR3 region has 17 residues. In nucleotides, the CDR3 is TGTGCCAGCAGCGGAGAGGGAGGGATTCATAAGGCGGAGACCCAGTACTTC. Amino acid sequence: CASSGEGGIHKAETQYF.

This clonotype has a count of ten or more. The chain links TRBV18 to TRBJ1-4, with D possibly TRBD1 on 5 matching bases. The germline V and J ends were trimmed by 3 bases and 3 bases, with 11 bases remaining between them. Per germline, CDR1 KGHSH and CDR2 LQKENI. The length of the CDR3 is 15 residues. The CDR3 bases are TGTGCCAGCTCACCGCTCGACAGCGCTAATGAAAAACTGTTTTTT. The encoded protein is CASSPLDSANEKLFF.

There are a few counts of this clonotype. The V call is TRBV10-3, the J call TRBJ2-5, with 12 bases aligning to TRBD2. Germline V gene data show CDR1 as ENHRY and CDR2 as SYGVKD. The CDR3 runs 17 residues. The junction had 5 bases not matched to a gene; V was cut back by 3 bases and J by 0 bases. For the CDR3, the DNA is TGTGCCATCAGTGACCCCAGACTAGCGGGGGACCAAGAGACCCAGTACTTC. Protein sequence: CAISDPRLAGDQETQYF.

This clonotype was recorded a few times. The chain uses TRBV3-1 and TRBJ1-2, with TRBD1 as a possible D gene (6 bases). The V end was cut by 5 bases, the J end by 8 bases, with 15 bases between. The CDR3 runs to 13 residues. Germline V CDR1 and CDR2: LGHDT, YNNKEL (reference sequence). CDR3 amino acids: CASSIGGGNGYTF. The CDR3 DNA reads TGTGCCAGCAGCATAGGGGGGGGTAACGGCTACACCTTC.

This clonotype was counted a single time. The V and J genes are TRBV20-1 and TRBJ2-2; D gene uncertain. The CDR3 is 13 amino acids. V was cut by 2 bases and J by 6 bases, with 10 bases left in between. Per germline, CDR1 DFQATT and CDR2 SNEGSKA (reference sequence). This chain's CDR3 is CSARRRSSGELFF. The CDR3 bases are TGCAGTGCTAGACGGCGGTCATCCGGGGAGCTGTTTTTT.

The chain has TRBV2 and TRBJ2-1; maybe TRBD2 (6 bases). CDR3 length: 13 residues. V was cut by 8 bases and J by 10 bases, with 18 bases left in between. CDR1 SNHLY and CDR2 FYNNEI come from the germline V gene. DNA of the CDR3: TGTGCCAGCTTGGATTGGGACTCCCGCGAGCAGTTCTTC. Translating it yields CASLDWDSREQFF.

This clonotype was seen many times. The CDR3 spells CASRPGTSGGNEQFF. For the CDR3, the DNA is TGTGCCAGCAGACCCGGGACTAGCGGGGGGAATGAGCAGTTCTTC. This sequence joins TRBV6-1 and TRBJ2-1, with 15 bases aligning to TRBD2. V was pared by 6 bases and J by 7 bases, with 4 bases of the junction left unmatched. CDR1 MNHNS and CDR2 SASEGT come from the germline V gene. CDR3 length: 15 residues.

This clonotype was found a few times. The CDR3 region has the DNA TGCGCCAGCAGCCAACAGGGGGAACCTACAACTAATGAAAAACTGTTTTTT. Translated, it gives CASSQQGEPTTNEKLFF. This sequence joins TRBV4-1 and TRBJ1-4, with 7 bases matching TRBD1. J gave up 0 bases and V 2 bases, and 6 bases lay outside the gene matches. The germline gives CDR1 MGHRA, CDR2 YSYEKL. The CDR3 totals 17 residues.

This rearrangement joins TRBV5-6 to TRBJ2-7; the D is unclear. The CDR3 loop spans 16 amino acids. CDR1 is SGHDT, CDR2 YYEEEE, per germline. Trimming pared 0 bases from V and 0 bases from J, leaving 13 bases between. The CDR3 region is CASSLEWQVDSYEQYF. The CDR3 coding sequence is TGTGCCAGCAGCTTGGAGTGGCAGGTAGACTCCTACGAGCAGTACTTC.

The J gene is TRBJ2-5, the V gene TRBV10-2; possible D gene TRBD2, 5 bases. The CDR3 consists of 12 residues. CDR1 is WSHSY, CDR2 SAAADI, per germline. Trimming shortened V by 3 bases and J by 4 bases, and 6 bases separated the two germline ends. The CDR3 nucleotides read TGCGCCAGCAGTGAAGAGGGAGAGACCCAGTACTTC. Its translation is CASSEEGETQYF.

This clonotype was recorded a few times. For the CDR3, the DNA is TGTGCCTGGAAACAGGGGATGAACACCGGGGAGCTGTTTTTT. Protein: CAWKQGMNTGELFF. V usage is TRBV30 and J usage is TRBJ2-2; TRBD1 matches 7 bases. From germline, CDR1 is GTSNPN and CDR2 SVGIG (reference sequence). The CDR3 runs 14 residues. The ends lost 4 bases at V and 1 base at J; junction bases unmatched: 3.

This clonotype was seen many times. V gene TRBV11-2 combines with J gene TRBJ2-1, with D perhaps TRBD1 or TRBD2 (5 bases each). The CDR3 runs to 17 residues. V was clipped by 0 bases and J by 7 bases, with 19 bases between them. The germline V gene has CDR1 SGHAT and CDR2 FQNNGV. The CDR3 loop is CASSLDLRAGSGNEQFF. The DNA for the CDR3 is TGTGCCAGCAGCTTAGATTTGAGGGCAGGGTCGGGGAATGAGCAGTTCTTC.

Many counts were recorded for this clonotype. The genes are TRBV2 and TRBJ2-7, with D unclear. CDR1 is SNHLY, CDR2 FYNNEI, per germline. The V end was cut by 2 bases, the J end by 3 bases, with 14 bases between. The CDR3 contains 15 residues. CDR3 sequence: CASSEYRVPGYEQYF. DNA for the CDR3: TGTGCCAGCAGTGAATATAGGGTCCCCGGCTACGAGCAGTACTTC.

This clonotype has a count of ten or more. The rearrangement links TRBV12-3 or TRBV12-4 to TRBJ1-1; 9 bases align to TRBD1. The length of the CDR3 is 13 residues. V lost 6 bases and J lost 3; bases outside the gene matches: 2. CDR3 nucleotides: TGTGCCAGCAGCGGACAGGGGTACACTGAAGCTTTCTTT. It encodes CASSGQGYTEAFF.

The chain is built from TRBV7-9 and TRBJ2-1; D call uncertain. With 4 bases removed from V and 0 bases from J, the gap between germline ends came to 13 bases. Germline V lookup: CDR1 SEHNR, CDR2 FQNEAQ (reference sequence). This CDR3 contains 16 residues. In nucleotides, the CDR3 is TGTGCCAGCAGCTCTTTCAAGAGGAGCTCCTACAATGAGCAGTTCTTC. It is translated as CASSSFKRSSYNEQFF. Full variable domain (outside the CDR3, taken from reference TRBV7-9 and TRBJ2-1): DTGVSQNPRHKITKRGQNVTFRCDPISEHNRLYWYRQTLGQGPEFLTYFQNEAQLEKSRLLSDRFSAERPKGSFSTLEIQRTEQGDSAMYLCASSSFKRSSYNEQFFGPGTRLTVL.

This clonotype was seen many times. The chain couples TRBV6-2 or TRBV6-3 to TRBJ1-1; D is uncertain. V was cut by 0 bases and J by 5 bases, with 10 bases left in between. Germline values: CDR1 MNHEY, CDR2 SVGEGT. The CDR3 sequence is 14 residues long. The CDR3 loop reads CASSYSGGETEAFF. CDR3 DNA: TGTGCCAGCAGTTACTCGGGCGGGGAGACTGAAGCTTTCTTT.

This clonotype was seen ten or more times. The genes are TRBV28 and TRBJ2-2; 7 bases match TRBD1. This CDR3 has 13 residues. V shed 9 bases and J 0 bases; nucleotides not matched to a gene: 1. Germline V gene sequence: CDR1 MDHEN, CDR2 SYDVKM. CDR3 in DNA: TGTGCCAGGGACAGGCCGAACACCGGGGAGCTGTTTTTT. Translating gives CARDRPNTGELFF.

This clonotype was observed a handful of times. The chain links TRBV18 to TRBJ1-5; TRBD1 aligns across 7 bases. Germline values: CDR1 KGHSH, CDR2 LQKENI. This CDR3 spans 13 amino acids. V gave up 6 bases and J gave up 7 bases; unmatched junction bases: 6. Here the CDR3 DNA reads TGTGCCAGCTCCTCAGACAGGGCCCAGCCCCAGCATTTT. Translated: CASSSDRAQPQHF.

This clonotype showed up just a few times. This chain connects TRBV11-3 to TRBJ2-3, with a possible D match to TRBD2 (5 bases). The germline gives CDR1 SGHNT, CDR2 YENEEA. Trimming pared 7 bases from V and 2 bases from J, leaving 13 bases between. CDR3 length: 14 residues. CDR3 DNA sequence: TGTGCCAGCATGAGGGCGCCGGACACAGATACGCAGTATTTT. This encodes CASMRAPDTDTQYF.

This clonotype was seen only a few times. The genes are TRBV5-4 and TRBJ2-7; D possibly corresponds to TRBD1 (6 bases). The CDR3 consists of 14 residues. Per the germline V gene, CDR1 is SGHNT and CDR2 is YYREEE (reference sequence). Trimming cost V 2 bases and J 2 bases, with 11 bases left between them. CDR3: CASSLQGTPYEQYF. The CDR3 nucleotides read TGTGCCAGCAGCTTACAGGGAACCCCCTACGAGCAGTACTTC.

This clonotype was observed many times. The chain employs TRBV6-2 or TRBV6-3 and TRBJ2-3; 8 nucleotides line up with TRBD2. This CDR3 spans 17 amino acids. Looked up from germline, CDR1 is MNHEY and CDR2 is SVGEGT. V shed 5 bases and J 1 base; nucleotides not matched to a gene: 11. The CDR3 is CASSPASGFPRTDTQYF. The CDR3 DNA reads TGTGCCAGCAGTCCGGCTAGCGGGTTCCCCCGCACAGATACGCAGTATTTT.

This rearrangement joins TRBV28 to TRBJ2-5; 8 bases line up with TRBD1. Per the germline V gene, CDR1 is MDHEN and CDR2 is SYDVKM. The CDR3 is 14 residues long. J was trimmed by 5 bases and V by 1 base; bases with no gene match: 3. This chain's CDR3 is CASSLSAGGETQYF. In DNA, the CDR3 is TGTGCCAGCAGTTTATCGGCAGGGGGCGAGACCCAGTACTTC.

Many counts were recorded for this clonotype. J is TRBJ2-3 and V is TRBV3-1; 10 nucleotides align to TRBD2. CDR1 and CDR2 from the germline V gene are LGHDT and YNNKEL (reference sequence). This CDR3 is built from 15 residues. The J segment lost 7 bases and the V segment lost 0 bases, leaving 4 bases of the junction unmatched. The CDR3 sequence: CASSQDASGGYTQYF. The CDR3 DNA sequence: TGTGCCAGCAGCCAAGATGCTAGCGGGGGATATACGCAGTATTTT.